This TCR beta chain was captured in a study of T cell changes during pregnancy in multiple sclerosis. Libraries were prepared by immunoSEQ multiplex PCR; TCRdb keeps only in-frame clonotypes and omits some of them. This repertoire shows around 100,000 clones, roughly 90% found once; its top ten account for 3% to 3.5%. There are 15 residues in the CDR3. V dropped 7 bases and J dropped 4 bases, with 18 bases sitting between them. Germline values: CDR1 SEHNR, CDR2 FQNEAQ (reference sequence). This receptor was taken from a female donor with multiple sclerosis, enrolled in a pregnancy study. The sequencing used peripheral blood, collected after pregnancy. This chain connects TRBV7-9 to TRBJ2-3; TRBD1 is a possible D gene (5 bases). The chain's CDR3 is CASTPTQGVSDTQYF. The CDR3 coding sequence is TGTGCCAGCACCCCCACGCAGGGTGTGTCAGATACGCAGTATTTT.